The rows below give T cell receptor beta chains drawn from one sample of a study of blood T cell repertoires in COVID-19. The protocol was immunoSEQ multiplex PCR, while the TCRdb copy is restricted to in-frame clones and leaves out a portion. The sample contains approximately 130,000 clones, about four fifths of which appear only once. Sequencing used peripheral blood. Every receptor here comes from an elderly man with acute or convalescent COVID-19. Both conserved end residues are part of each CDR3. D genes are given only for firm matches. Not all rows give a size; the values are once, few, many and, for expanded clones, a class.

cdr3_nt: TGCGCCAGCAGCCAAGATGGGGGGGGCACTGAAGCTTTCTTT
cdr3_aa: CASSQDGGGTEAFF
j_call: TRBJ1-1
clone_size: .
v_call: TRBV4-3
d_call: .

cdr3_nt: TGTGCCTCTGATGGGGCCGGGCTCTATGGCTACACCTTC
cdr3_aa: CASDGAGLYGYTF
j_call: TRBJ1-2
clone_size: .
v_call: TRBV5-5
d_call: .

cdr3_nt: TGTGCCAGCAGCCGGACTAGCGGGGGATTCAATGAGCAGTTCTTC
cdr3_aa: CASSRTSGGFNEQFF
j_call: TRBJ2-1
clone_size: .
v_call: TRBV14
d_call: TRBD2

cdr3_nt: TGCGCCAGCAGCTTGGATACCCCAGGGCTAGGAGCTTTCTTT
cdr3_aa: CASSLDTPGLGAFF
j_call: TRBJ1-1
clone_size: .
v_call: TRBV5-1
d_call: .

cdr3_nt: TGTGCCAGCAGTTTCGGAGCAGATCAGCCCCAGCATTTT
cdr3_aa: CASSFGADQPQHF
j_call: TRBJ1-5
clone_size: .
v_call: TRBV12-3/TRBV12-4
d_call: .

cdr3_nt: TGTGCCAGCAGCTTGGGACAGGGTGATTCACCCCTCCACTTT
cdr3_aa: CASSLGQGDSPLHF
j_call: TRBJ1-6
clone_size: .
v_call: TRBV5-4
d_call: TRBD1

cdr3_nt: TGTGCCAGCTCACCAAGAGCCGGGGAGCTGTTTTTT
cdr3_aa: CASSPRAGELFF
j_call: TRBJ2-2
clone_size: .
v_call: TRBV18
d_call: .

cdr3_nt: TGTGCCAGCAGGTCAGAACAGGGGACTGAAGCTTTCTTT
cdr3_aa: CASRSEQGTEAFF
j_call: TRBJ1-1
clone_size: few
v_call: TRBV6-5
d_call: TRBD1

cdr3_nt: TGTGCCAGCAGGCTGCGGAGGGGCGAAACTGAAGCTTTCTTT
cdr3_aa: CASRLRRGETEAFF
j_call: TRBJ1-1
clone_size: .
v_call: TRBV6-5
d_call: .

cdr3_nt: TGTGCCAGCAGTTTATTACAGGGGGAGCAGTTCTTC
cdr3_aa: CASSLLQGEQFF
j_call: TRBJ2-1
clone_size: .
v_call: TRBV28
d_call: TRBD1

cdr3_nt: TGTGCCAGCAGCCTCCTCGGGGGGACTAATGAAAAACTGTTTTTT
cdr3_aa: CASSLLGGTNEKLFF
j_call: TRBJ1-4
clone_size: .
v_call: TRBV9
d_call: .

cdr3_nt: TGTGCCAGCAGCCGGGACAGCTCCTACGAGCAGTACTTC
cdr3_aa: CASSRDSSYEQYF
j_call: TRBJ2-7
clone_size: .
v_call: TRBV12-3/TRBV12-4
d_call: TRBD1

cdr3_nt: TGTGCCAGCAGCCAGACAGGGATCGGGACCCAGTACTTC
cdr3_aa: CASSQTGIGTQYF
j_call: TRBJ2-5
clone_size: .
v_call: TRBV16
d_call: TRBD1

cdr3_nt: TGTGCCAGCAGCTTAGGCGGGGGGGCCGACGAGCAGTACTTC
cdr3_aa: CASSLGGGADEQYF
j_call: TRBJ2-7
clone_size: .
v_call: TRBV7-9
d_call: TRBD2

cdr3_nt: TGCGCCAGCAGCCGGGGGACAGGGGCCGCCAGCACAGATACGCAGTATTTT
cdr3_aa: CASSRGTGAASTDTQYF
j_call: TRBJ2-3
clone_size: .
v_call: TRBV4-1
d_call: TRBD1

cdr3_nt: TGCGCCAGCAGCCTGGGACGGGGTGGAGAGACCCAGTACTTC
cdr3_aa: CASSLGRGGETQYF
j_call: TRBJ2-5
clone_size: .
v_call: TRBV5-1
d_call: .

cdr3_nt: TGCGCCAGCAGCCTACAGGGGAAACTGACAGATACGCAGTATTTT
cdr3_aa: CASSLQGKLTDTQYF
j_call: TRBJ2-3
clone_size: .
v_call: TRBV4-1
d_call: TRBD1

cdr3_nt: TGTGCCAGTAGTGCTTTGACAGCTGTCTATGGCTACACCTTC
cdr3_aa: CASSALTAVYGYTF
j_call: TRBJ1-2
clone_size: .
v_call: TRBV19
d_call: .

cdr3_nt: TGTGCCAGTAGTAGGGGCGGGGGAAACTACAATGAGCAGTTCTTC
cdr3_aa: CASSRGGGNYNEQFF
j_call: TRBJ2-1
clone_size: .
v_call: TRBV19
d_call: TRBD2

cdr3_nt: TGTGCCAGCAGTGAATTGAACAGACCCTACGAGCAGTACTTC
cdr3_aa: CASSELNRPYEQYF
j_call: TRBJ2-7
clone_size: .
v_call: TRBV6-1
d_call: .

cdr3_nt: TGTGCCAGCAGTTACCCCCGGACATTACAATATCAGCCCCAGCATTTT
cdr3_aa: CASSYPRTLQYQPQHF
j_call: TRBJ1-5
clone_size: few
v_call: TRBV6-6
d_call: .

cdr3_nt: TGTGCCAGTGGACAAGAAAGTTCACCCCTCCACTTT
cdr3_aa: CASGQESSPLHF
j_call: TRBJ1-6
clone_size: .
v_call: TRBV3-1/TRBV3-2
d_call: .

cdr3_nt: TGTGCTAGTGGTTTAGGGGTGGGTACGCAGTATTTT
cdr3_aa: CASGLGVGTQYF
j_call: TRBJ2-3
clone_size: .
v_call: TRBV12-5
d_call: .

cdr3_nt: TGTGCCAGCAGTCGGACACCTACCTACGAGCAGTACTTC
cdr3_aa: CASSRTPTYEQYF
j_call: TRBJ2-7
clone_size: .
v_call: TRBV12-3/TRBV12-4
d_call: .

cdr3_nt: TGTGCCAGCAGCTTGGCCGGGGAGGCTAGCGGGGGTTACAATGAGCAGTTCTTC
cdr3_aa: CASSLAGEASGGYNEQFF
j_call: TRBJ2-1
clone_size: .
v_call: TRBV5-5
d_call: TRBD2

cdr3_nt: TGCAGCGTAGTTGTAGCGGCAGATACGCAGTATTTT
cdr3_aa: CSVVVAADTQYF
j_call: TRBJ2-3
clone_size: .
v_call: TRBV29-1
d_call: .

cdr3_nt: TGTGCCAGCAGTTACTCCATAGACAGGGGGCCCACTGAAGCTTTCTTT
cdr3_aa: CASSYSIDRGPTEAFF
j_call: TRBJ1-1
clone_size: once
v_call: TRBV6-6
d_call: TRBD1

cdr3_nt: TGTGCCAGCAGTCGACTAGCGGGGGGGCCAGGTACGCAGTATTTT
cdr3_aa: CASSRLAGGPGTQYF
j_call: TRBJ2-3
clone_size: .
v_call: TRBV27
d_call: TRBD2

cdr3_nt: TGCGCCAGCAGCTTGGATATTATTTCGGGAAACTATGGCTACACCTTC
cdr3_aa: CASSLDIISGNYGYTF
j_call: TRBJ1-2
clone_size: .
v_call: TRBV5-1
d_call: .

cdr3_nt: TGTGCCAGCAGTTACTGGTCGGGCGGGGAGCAGTTCTTC
cdr3_aa: CASSYWSGGEQFF
j_call: TRBJ2-1
clone_size: .
v_call: TRBV6-5
d_call: .

cdr3_nt: TGCGCCAGCAGCTCGGGACAGGGTGACGAAAAACTGTTTTTT
cdr3_aa: CASSSGQGDEKLFF
j_call: TRBJ1-4
clone_size: once
v_call: TRBV5-1
d_call: TRBD1

cdr3_nt: TGTGCCAGCAGCCCGTCCACCTTACTAGCGGGGGGACGATCCTACGAGCAGTACTTC
cdr3_aa: CASSPSTLLAGGRSYEQYF
j_call: TRBJ2-7
clone_size: .
v_call: TRBV7-2
d_call: TRBD2

cdr3_nt: TGCAGTGCTAGTACTAGCGGGGGCCAAGATACGCAGTATTTT
cdr3_aa: CSASTSGGQDTQYF
j_call: TRBJ2-3
clone_size: many
v_call: TRBV20-1
d_call: TRBD2

cdr3_nt: TGTGCCAGTAGTATAGACTATAATGATTTGGGCAGACGCCTGAATCAGCCCCAGCATTTT
cdr3_aa: CASSIDYNDLGRRLNQPQHF
j_call: TRBJ1-5
clone_size: .
v_call: TRBV19
d_call: .

cdr3_nt: TGCGCCAGCAGCTTCTCTAGCGTGAGCTCCTACGAGCAGTACTTC
cdr3_aa: CASSFSSVSSYEQYF
j_call: TRBJ2-7
clone_size: .
v_call: TRBV5-1
d_call: .

cdr3_nt: TGTGCCAGCAGTGTTACAGGGGCAGGGGAGCCCCAGCATTTT
cdr3_aa: CASSVTGAGEPQHF
j_call: TRBJ1-5
clone_size: .
v_call: TRBV2
d_call: TRBD1

cdr3_nt: TGTGCCAGTAGTGTGCCGGGAATCAGCTACACCTTC
cdr3_aa: CASSVPGISYTF
j_call: TRBJ1-2
clone_size: few
v_call: TRBV19
d_call: .

cdr3_nt: TGTGCCAGCAGCCCCGGACTGGACACAGATACGCAGTATTTT
cdr3_aa: CASSPGLDTDTQYF
j_call: TRBJ2-3
clone_size: .
v_call: TRBV3-1/TRBV3-2
d_call: .

cdr3_nt: TGCAGTGCTAGTTTCGGGGGGGCGGATACGCAGTATTTT
cdr3_aa: CSASFGGADTQYF
j_call: TRBJ2-3
clone_size: few
v_call: TRBV20-1
d_call: TRBD2

cdr3_nt: TGTGCCAGCAGCTTGGCGGGCGGGGCCTACGAGCAGTACTTC
cdr3_aa: CASSLAGGAYEQYF
j_call: TRBJ2-7
clone_size: .
v_call: TRBV5-4
d_call: .

cdr3_nt: TGCAGCGTTGAAGATTTCGAGGGACAGACAGGGCGCTACGAGCAGTACTTC
cdr3_aa: CSVEDFEGQTGRYEQYF
j_call: TRBJ2-7
clone_size: .
v_call: TRBV29-1
d_call: TRBD1

cdr3_nt: TGTGCCATCAGTGAAAGGGGGGAGACCCAGTACTTC
cdr3_aa: CAISERGETQYF
j_call: TRBJ2-5
clone_size: .
v_call: TRBV10-3
d_call: .

cdr3_nt: TGTGCCAGCAGCCCAGGGCGGTTGGGGGAGACCCAGTACTTC
cdr3_aa: CASSPGRLGETQYF
j_call: TRBJ2-5
clone_size: .
v_call: TRBV5-4
d_call: .

cdr3_nt: TGTGCCAGCAGTCGGACAGATAGCAATCAGCCCCAGCATTTT
cdr3_aa: CASSRTDSNQPQHF
j_call: TRBJ1-5
clone_size: .
v_call: TRBV6-5
d_call: .

cdr3_nt: TGTGCCAGCGTGGGACTCGAGGATGGCTACACCTTC
cdr3_aa: CASVGLEDGYTF
j_call: TRBJ1-2
clone_size: once
v_call: TRBV6-6
d_call: .

cdr3_nt: TGTGCCAGCTCACCTTTTCCGGGGGGGAGCACCGGGGAGCTGTTTTTT
cdr3_aa: CASSPFPGGSTGELFF
j_call: TRBJ2-2
clone_size: .
v_call: TRBV18
d_call: TRBD2

cdr3_nt: TGCAGTGCTAGATATAGCTATGGCTACACCTTC
cdr3_aa: CSARYSYGYTF
j_call: TRBJ1-2
clone_size: .
v_call: TRBV20-1
d_call: .

cdr3_nt: TGTGCCAGCAACCGGCGTGACAGGGTAAACTATGGCTACACCTTC
cdr3_aa: CASNRRDRVNYGYTF
j_call: TRBJ1-2
clone_size: .
v_call: TRBV5-4
d_call: TRBD1

cdr3_nt: TGTGCCAGCAGTCACCGTAATAGGTGGGACAGGGGGAATACCCACCGCTATGGCTACACCTTC
cdr3_aa: CASSHRNRWDRGNTHRYGYTF
j_call: TRBJ1-2
clone_size: .
v_call: TRBV6-6
d_call: TRBD1

cdr3_nt: TGTGCCAGCAGCCAAAGGGGGACAGCGAACACCGGGGAGCTGTTTTTT
cdr3_aa: CASSQRGTANTGELFF
j_call: TRBJ2-2
clone_size: .
v_call: TRBV7-2
d_call: TRBD1

cdr3_nt: TGTGCCAGCAGCTCGACAGGGGGCCAGTTCTTC
cdr3_aa: CASSSTGGQFF
j_call: TRBJ2-1
clone_size: .
v_call: TRBV5-6
d_call: TRBD1

cdr3_nt: TGTGCCAGCAGTCCCTCGGGGGGTACAAACATTCAGTACTTC
cdr3_aa: CASSPSGGTNIQYF
j_call: TRBJ2-4
clone_size: .
v_call: TRBV27
d_call: TRBD2

cdr3_nt: TGTGCCAGCGCTTTTCCGGGGAGCACAGATACGCAGTATTTT
cdr3_aa: CASAFPGSTDTQYF
j_call: TRBJ2-3
clone_size: once
v_call: TRBV10-3
d_call: .